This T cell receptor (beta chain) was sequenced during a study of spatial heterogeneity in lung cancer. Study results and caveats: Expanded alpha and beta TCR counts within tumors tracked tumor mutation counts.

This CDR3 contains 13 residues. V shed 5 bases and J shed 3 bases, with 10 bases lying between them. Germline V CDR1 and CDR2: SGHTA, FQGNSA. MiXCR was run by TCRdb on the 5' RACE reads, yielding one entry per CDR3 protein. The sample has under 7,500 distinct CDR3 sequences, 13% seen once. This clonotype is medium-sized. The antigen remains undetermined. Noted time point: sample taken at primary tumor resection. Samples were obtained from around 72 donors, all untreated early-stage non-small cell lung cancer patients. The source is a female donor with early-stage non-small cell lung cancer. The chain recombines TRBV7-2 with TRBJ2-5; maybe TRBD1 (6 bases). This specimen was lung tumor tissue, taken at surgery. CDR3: CASSTGQKETQYF. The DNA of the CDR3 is TGTGCCAGCAGCACCGGACAGAAAGAGACCCAGTACTTC.